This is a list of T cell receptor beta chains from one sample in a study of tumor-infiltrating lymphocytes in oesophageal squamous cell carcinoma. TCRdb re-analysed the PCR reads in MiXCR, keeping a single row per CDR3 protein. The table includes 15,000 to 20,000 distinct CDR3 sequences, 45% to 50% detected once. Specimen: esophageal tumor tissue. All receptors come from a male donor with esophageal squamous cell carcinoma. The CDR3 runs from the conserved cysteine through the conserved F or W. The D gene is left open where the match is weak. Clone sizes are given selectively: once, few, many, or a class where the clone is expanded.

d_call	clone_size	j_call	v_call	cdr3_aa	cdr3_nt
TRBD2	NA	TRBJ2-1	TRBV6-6	CASSYSDSGSSSSYNEQFF	TGTGCCAGCAGTTACTCGGATAGCGGGAGCTCCAGCTCCTACAATGAGCAGTTCTTC
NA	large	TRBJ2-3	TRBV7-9	CASSWGDSRADTQYF	TGTGCCAGCAGCTGGGGGGACAGCAGAGCCGATACGCAGTATTTT
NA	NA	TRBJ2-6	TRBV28	CASTLAGGNEQYFGF	NA
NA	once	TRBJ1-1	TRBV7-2	CASSSREEGTDAFF	TGTGCCAGCAGCTCCCGGGAGGAGGGCACTGACGCTTTCTTT
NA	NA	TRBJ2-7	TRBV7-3	CASSLDPYEQYF	TGTGCCAGCAGCCTTGATCCCTACGAGCAGTACTTC
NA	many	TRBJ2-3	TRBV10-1	CASSEGGGRGRTDTQYF	TGCGCCAGCAGTGAGGGGGGTGGTCGGGGCAGGACAGATACGCAGTATTTT
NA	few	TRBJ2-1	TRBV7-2	CASSLVKGSYNEQFF	TGTGCCAGCAGCTTGGTAAAGGGCTCCTACAATGAGCAGTTCTTC
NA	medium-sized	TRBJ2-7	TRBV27	CASRTNPGTLSSYEQYF	TGTGCCAGCAGGACTAATCCCGGGACTCTCAGCTCCTACGAGCAGTACTTC
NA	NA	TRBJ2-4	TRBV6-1	CASSEEVWGAKNIQYF	TGTGCCAGCAGTGAAGAGGTATGGGGGGCCAAAAACATTCAGTACTTC
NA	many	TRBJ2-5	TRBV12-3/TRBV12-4	CASSRFRGARETQYF	TGTGCCAGCAGCCGCTTCAGGGGGGCCCGAGAGACCCAGTACTTC
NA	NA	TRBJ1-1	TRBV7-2	CASSSQGGNTEAFF	TGTGCCAGCAGCTCCCAGGGAGGGAACACTGAAGCTTTCTTT
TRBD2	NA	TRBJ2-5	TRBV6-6	CASSKTSGRKETQYF	TGTGCCAGCAGTAAAACTAGCGGGAGGAAGGAGACCCAGTACTTC
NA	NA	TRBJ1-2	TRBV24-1	CATSDSAETMYGAGGYTF	TGTGCCACCAGTGATTCAGCTGAGACCATGTACGGTGCTGGAGGCTACACCTTC
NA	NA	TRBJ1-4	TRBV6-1	CASSEWLVTTNEKLFF	TGTGCCAGCAGTGAATGGTTGGTAACCACTAATGAAAAACTGTTTTTT
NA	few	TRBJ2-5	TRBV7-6	CASSLSLGQETQYF	TGTGCCAGCAGCTTAAGTTTGGGGCAAGAGACCCAGTACTTC